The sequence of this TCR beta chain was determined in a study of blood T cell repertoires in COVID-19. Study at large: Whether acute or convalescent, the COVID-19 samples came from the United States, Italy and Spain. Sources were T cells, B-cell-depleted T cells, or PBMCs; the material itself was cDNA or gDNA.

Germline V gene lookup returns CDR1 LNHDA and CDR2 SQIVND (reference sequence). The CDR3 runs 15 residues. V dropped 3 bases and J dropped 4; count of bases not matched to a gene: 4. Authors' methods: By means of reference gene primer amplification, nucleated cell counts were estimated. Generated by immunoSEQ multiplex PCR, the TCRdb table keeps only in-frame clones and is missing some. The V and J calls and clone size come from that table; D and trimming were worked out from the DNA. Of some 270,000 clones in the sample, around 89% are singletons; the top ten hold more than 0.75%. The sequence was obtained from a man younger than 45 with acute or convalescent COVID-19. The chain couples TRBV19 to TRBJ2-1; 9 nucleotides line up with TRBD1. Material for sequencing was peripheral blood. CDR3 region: CASSMSGQGYNEQFF. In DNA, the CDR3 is TGTGCCAGTAGTATGTCGGGACAGGGTTACAATGAGCAGTTCTTC.